This TCR beta chain was sequenced for a study of cytomegalovirus exposure and HLA in healthy donors. The CDR3 runs to 15 residues. Unmatched junction bases numbered 8, after V lost 8 bases and J lost 0 bases. Germline V gives CDR1 MGHRA, CDR2 YSYEKL. TCRdb keeps only in-frame clones here, not all; method: immunoSEQ multiplex PCR. The repertoire holds about 250,000 clones, less than 90% seen once, with about 12% in the top ten. About this clone: Antigen: not known.

Study-level findings and limits: Subsequent analysis found a tendency for first-cohort TCR clusters to co-occur within the 120 or so validation repertoires. The study designated about 180 TCR beta chains cytomegalovirus-associated.

Specimen: PBMCs. The source is a man younger than 35 in good health and CMV-seropositive. The chain is built from TRBV4-1 and TRBJ1-1; 8 bases are shared with TRBD1. CDR3: CASALVQGVNTEAFF. The CDR3, as DNA: TGCGCCAGCGCCCTCGTACAGGGGGTGAACACTGAAGCTTTCTTT.